A selection of T cell receptor beta chains follows, all from one sample in a study of OX40 agonist ivuxolimab in advanced cancers. Method: immunoSEQ multiplex PCR; TCRdb's copy keeps in-frame clones and lacks some. The sample consists of about 23,000 clones, approximately 77% of them appearing once. This material consisted of CD4+ or CD8+ T cells sorted from blood, taken in a trial of the OX40 agonist ivuxolimab. These TCRs come from an adult with an advanced solid tumor such as melanoma, head and neck, liver or kidney cancer. Each CDR3 is given with its conserved first and last residue. The order of the fields is CDR3 length, J gene, clone size, V gene, D gene, CDR3 DNA, CDR3 protein. The D gene is left open where the match is weak. A row's size may be missing; if present it is once, few, many or a size class.

>12|TRBJ2-5|-|TRBV27|-
TGTGCCAGCAGTTATGTCGGAGAGACCCAGTACTTC
CASSYVGETQYF
>13|TRBJ2-1|-|TRBV15|-
TGTGCCACCAGCAGAGGGGGGTACAATGAGCAGTTCTTC
CATSRGGYNEQFF
>12|TRBJ1-2|-|TRBV30|-
TGTGCCTGGAGTGTAGTCGTGGGTGGCTACACCTTC
CAWSVVVGGYTF
>15|TRBJ2-1|-|TRBV6-5|-
TGTGCCAGCAGCCTCCGGGGACTCGCCTACAATGAGCAGTTCTTC
CASSLRGLAYNEQFF
>18|TRBJ2-2|-|TRBV4-2|-
TGTGCCAGCAGCCAAGATGATGGCCGAGACTTATTCACCGGGGAGCTGTTTTTT
CASSQDDGRDLFTGELFF
>14|TRBJ2-7|-|TRBV7-2|-
TGTGCCAGCAGCTCAGGACTGCTCAGAAACGAGCAGTACTTC
CASSSGLLRNEQYF
>16|TRBJ2-5|-|TRBV27|TRBD1
TGTGCCAGCAGTGGAGCTCGGACAGGGGGACAAGAGACCCAGTACTTC
CASSGARTGGQETQYF
>14|TRBJ2-1|-|TRBV6-9|-
TGTGCCAGCAGTTATGGTTCCCTCTACAATGAGCAGTTCTTC
CASSYGSLYNEQFF
>16|TRBJ2-7|-|TRBV19|TRBD1
TGTGCCAGTAGTCCTCTTGGGACAGGGAACACCTACGAGCAGTACTTC
CASSPLGTGNTYEQYF
>16|TRBJ1-4|-|TRBV30|TRBD1
TGTGCCTGGAGCTCAAACAGGGGTTCAACTAATGAAAAACTGTTTTTT
CAWSSNRGSTNEKLFF
>15|TRBJ2-1|-|TRBV4-1|-
TGCGCCAGCAGCCACGACGGGATAGCGTGGAATGAGCAGTTCTTC
CASSHDGIAWNEQFF
>16|TRBJ2-3|-|TRBV7-3|TRBD2
TGTGCCAGCAGCCAAGGACTAGCGGGCGGCACAGATACGCAGTATTTT
CASSQGLAGGTDTQYF
>13|TRBJ2-1|-|TRBV14|-
TGTGCCAGCAGCCAAGATCAAAGGGGAGAGCAGTTCTTC
CASSQDQRGEQFF
>14|TRBJ1-2|-|TRBV7-2|-
TGTGCCAGCAGCTTAGGTTCAGCTAACTATGGCTACACCTTC
CASSLGSANYGYTF
>17|TRBJ2-5|once|TRBV29-1|TRBD1
TGCAGCGTTGAGTTGATTTGGACAGGGGGTATCGGAGAGACCCAGTACTTC
CSVELIWTGGIGETQYF
>10|TRBJ1-1|-|TRBV28|-
TGTGCCAGCAGTTTAGGGCAAGCTTTCTTT
CASSLGQAFF
>12|TRBJ2-3|-|TRBV18|-
TGTGCCAGCTCACGAAGCACAGATACGCAGTATTTT
CASSRSTDTQYF
>14|TRBJ2-1|-|TRBV30|-
TGTGCAACGATACCCAGGGGAAAGGACAATGAGCAGTTCTTC
CATIPRGKDNEQFF
>15|TRBJ2-1|-|TRBV7-6|TRBD2
TGTGCCAGCAGCCCCCAAGCGGGAGGTCGACATGAGCAGTTCTTC
CASSPQAGGRHEQFF
>14|TRBJ2-7|-|TRBV6-6|TRBD1
TGTGCCAGCAGGACCCCGGGACAGGCCTACGAGCAGTACTTC
CASRTPGQAYEQYF
>18|TRBJ1-2|-|TRBV28|-
TGTGCCAGCTTGGACCCGTTACTGGGGGGGAATAAAGACTATGGCTACACCTTC
CASLDPLLGGNKDYGYTF
>17|TRBJ2-3|few|TRBV9|TRBD2
TGTGCCAGCAGCGTAGCTTTGCGGGGGGGCGGTGGAGATACGCAGTATTTT
CASSVALRGGGGDTQYF
>15|TRBJ2-7|-|TRBV14|-
TGTGCCAGCAGCCAGTTTCCAGGGACATCCTACGAGCAGTACTTC
CASSQFPGTSYEQYF
>14|TRBJ1-2|-|TRBV28|TRBD1
TGTGCCAGCAGTACAATCGGGACAGCCTATGGCTACACCTTC
CASSTIGTAYGYTF
>14|TRBJ1-2|once|TRBV9|-
TGTGCCAGCAGCGTTCCAGGGGAAGGTTATGGCTACACCTTC
CASSVPGEGYGYTF
>12|TRBJ2-7|-|TRBV18|-
TGTGCCAGCTCAGATTCGTCCTACGAGCAGTACTTC
CASSDSSYEQYF
>16|TRBJ1-1|-|TRBV6-5|-
TGTGCCAGCAGTTACTCGACGGGGGCAGTGTACACTGAAGCTTTCTTT
CASSYSTGAVYTEAFF
>13|TRBJ1-1|-|TRBV7-2|-
TGTGCCAGCAGATTTACAGCGAACACTGAAGCTTTCTTT
CASRFTANTEAFF
>14|TRBJ1-3|-|TRBV6-1|-
TGTGCCAGCAACGGTGGGGGTACTGGAAACACCATATATTTT
CASNGGGTGNTIYF
>16|TRBJ2-3|-|TRBV7-2|TRBD1
TGTGCCAGCAGCTTGGGACAGGGGGCGATTTCAGATACGCAGTATTTT
CASSLGQGAISDTQYF
>14|TRBJ2-5|-|TRBV30|-
TGTGCCTGGAGTCCCGCCCTTAGGGGCGGGACCCAGTACTTC
CAWSPALRGGTQYF
>14|TRBJ2-7|-|TRBV28|-
TGTGCCAGCAGTTTAGGGGGCCCCCTCTACGAGCAGTACTTC
CASSLGGPLYEQYF
>14|TRBJ1-1|-|TRBV11-2|-
TGTGCCAGCAGCTTAAGGGGGTTGAACACTGAAGCTTTCTTT
CASSLRGLNTEAFF
>16|TRBJ2-2|-|TRBV9|-
TGTGCCAGCAGCGTAGATCCAGGAGCGAACACCGGGGAGCTGTTTTTT
CASSVDPGANTGELFF
>15|TRBJ1-4|once|TRBV11-2|-
TGTGCCAGCAGCCCCCTGAGGCGAACTAATGAAAAACTGTTTTTT
CASSPLRRTNEKLFF
>15|TRBJ1-1|-|TRBV7-3|-
TGTGCCAGCAGCAGGGGGGGACAAATGGACACTGAAGCTTTCTTT
CASSRGGQMDTEAFF
>16|TRBJ1-2|-|TRBV9|TRBD1
TGTGCCAGCAGCGTAGCTCGGGACAGGGGAAATTATGGCTACACCTTC
CASSVARDRGNYGYTF
>13|TRBJ1-1|once|TRBV30|-
TGTGCCTGGAGTGTACAGGGGAACACTGAAGCTTTCTTT
CAWSVQGNTEAFF
>15|TRBJ1-6|-|TRBV7-9|TRBD1
TGTGCCAGCAGCTCCAGGGACAGGGAAAATTCACCCCTCCACTTT
CASSSRDRENSPLHF
>13|TRBJ2-1|-|TRBV2|-
TGTGCCAGCAGTGCGGTTAGACACCCTTTTCAGTTCTTC
CASSAVRHPFQFF
>16|TRBJ2-3|-|TRBV28|TRBD2
TGTGCCAGCAGTTCCGGCGGGGGGAAACGAAGGTTTACGCAGTATTTT
CASSSGGGKRRFTQYF
>16|TRBJ1-6|-|TRBV13|-
TGTGCCAGCAGCGGCGGAGCCTCGGGATGGGATTCACCCCTCCACTTT
CASSGGASGWDSPLHF
>14|TRBJ2-3|-|TRBV7-3|-
TGTGCCAGCAGCGACACGGGGAGCACAGATACGCAGTATTTT
CASSDTGSTDTQYF
>15|TRBJ2-2|-|TRBV10-3|-
TGTGCCATCAGATCGAGGGGTTTTTTCACCGGGGAGCTGTTTTTT
CAIRSRGFFTGELFF
>14|TRBJ2-7|-|TRBV6-6|-
TGTGCCAGCAGTTACTCTACCGTCGGCTACGAGCAGTACTTC
CASSYSTVGYEQYF
>20|TRBJ2-4|-|TRBV6-4|TRBD1
TGTGCCAGCAGTGCCCCAGGGAGAGGGGGCGACCCTTTAGCCAAAAACATTCAGTACTTC
CASSAPGRGGDPLAKNIQYF
>13|TRBJ2-2|-|TRBV9|-
TGTGCCAGCAGCGTAGAGGTCACCGGGGAGCTGTTTTTT
CASSVEVTGELFF
>13|TRBJ1-2|-|TRBV10-3|-
TGTGCCATCAGTGAGTCACCCAATGATGGCTACACCTTC
CAISESPNDGYTF
>16|TRBJ2-1|-|TRBV15|-
TGTGCCACCAGCAGGGAGAACCATTGGACGGCAAATGAGCAGTTCTTC
CATSRENHWTANEQFF
>16|TRBJ1-5|-|TRBV6-1|-
TGTGCCAGCAGTGAACCCATCAGAAGGGCTAAGCAGCCCCAGCATTTT
CASSEPIRRAKQPQHF
>15|TRBJ2-1|once|TRBV18|-
TGTGCCAGCTCACCACCGGGGGACTCCTACAATGAGCAGTTCTTC
CASSPPGDSYNEQFF
>13|TRBJ1-2|-|TRBV7-2|-
TGTGCCAGCAGCCCGAGGGGGGTAGACGGCTACACCTTC
CASSPRGVDGYTF
>16|TRBJ2-7|few|TRBV7-9|-
TGTGCCAGCAGCCTAGGGACCATAGCGGACTCCTACGAGCAGTACTTC
CASSLGTIADSYEQYF
>14|TRBJ2-2|-|TRBV10-3|-
TGTGCCATCAGTGAGGGCCCCGAGGCCGGGGAGCTGTTTTTT
CAISEGPEAGELFF
>14|TRBJ1-3|-|TRBV6-1|-
TGTGCCAGCAGTGATACCCGGAAGACAAACACCATATATTTT
CASSDTRKTNTIYF
>16|TRBJ1-2|-|TRBV27|TRBD1
TGTGCCAGCAGTCCGTCCCGGGACAGGGGGCGATATGGCTACACCTTC
CASSPSRDRGRYGYTF
>13|TRBJ1-1|once|TRBV19|-
TGTGCCAGTAGTTACCAGCGGAACACTGAAGCTTTCTTT
CASSYQRNTEAFF
>15|TRBJ2-1|medium-sized|TRBV19|TRBD2
TGTGCCAGTAGACGGACTAGCGGGGATTACAATGAGCAGTTCTTC
CASRRTSGDYNEQFF
>12|TRBJ2-3|-|TRBV7-2|-
TGTGCCAGCAGCCCCCGCGGAGATACGCAGTATTTT
CASSPRGDTQYF
>16|TRBJ2-2|-|TRBV18|-
TGTGCCAGCTCCCCTCAGTCCCCGGGTCACACCGGGGAGCTGTTTTTT
CASSPQSPGHTGELFF